The rows below give T cell receptor beta chains drawn from one sample of a study of T cells in Graves' hyperthyroidism and ophthalmopathy. TCRdb reanalysed the multiplex PCR reads using MiXCR and keeps one entry per CDR3 protein. The sample holds about 130,000 distinct CDR3 sequences; roughly a fifth are singletons and the top ten take more than 60%. Material for sequencing was blood. The receptors come from a woman aged 50 to 60 with Graves' hyperthyroidism that later progressed to Graves' ophthalmopathy. Both conserved end residues are part of each CDR3. A D gene is named only where the DNA matches it firmly. Clone sizes are given selectively: once, few, many, or a class where the clone is expanded.

d_call: -; j_call: TRBJ1-4; v_call: TRBV28; clone_size: many; cdr3_nt: TGTGCCAGCAGTACTTACAGGGTTACTAATGAAAAACTGTTTTTT; cdr3_aa: CASSTYRVTNEKLFF
d_call: TRBD1; j_call: TRBJ2-2; v_call: TRBV11-2; clone_size: few; cdr3_nt: TGTGCCACCGGGACAGGGGTATCCGGGGAGCTGTTTTTT; cdr3_aa: CATGTGVSGELFF
d_call: -; j_call: TRBJ1-2; v_call: TRBV11-3; clone_size: -; cdr3_nt: TGTGCCAGCAGCCCCGGTCCGGGGAAGAATATAGCTAACTATGGCTACACCTTC; cdr3_aa: CASSPGPGKNIANYGYTF
d_call: -; j_call: TRBJ2-6; v_call: TRBV7-9; clone_size: -; cdr3_nt: TGTGCCAGCAGCTTACCCACGGCGCTTGATATGTCTGGGGCCAACGCCCTGACTTTC; cdr3_aa: CASSLPTALDMSGANALTF
d_call: -; j_call: TRBJ2-2; v_call: TRBV3-1; clone_size: -; cdr3_nt: TGTGCCAGCAGCCCCCCTGGCTTGAACACCGGGGAGCTGTTTTTT; cdr3_aa: CASSPPGLNTGELFF
d_call: TRBD2; j_call: TRBJ2-1; v_call: TRBV12-3/TRBV12-4; clone_size: -; cdr3_nt: TGTGCCAGCAGCCCTGGACTAGTTTCCTACAATGAGCAGTTCTTC; cdr3_aa: CASSPGLVSYNEQFF
d_call: -; j_call: TRBJ1-6; v_call: TRBV30; clone_size: -; cdr3_nt: TGTGCCTGGAGCGCCGCGAGCTCCTATAATTCACCCCTCCACTTT; cdr3_aa: CAWSAASSYNSPLHF
d_call: TRBD1; j_call: TRBJ1-2; v_call: TRBV6-1; clone_size: -; cdr3_nt: TGTGCCACCCTAATAGGTGCCGGGACAGGGTATGGCTACACCTTC; cdr3_aa: CATLIGAGTGYGYTF
d_call: -; j_call: TRBJ1-5; v_call: TRBV2; clone_size: many; cdr3_nt: TGTGCCAGCAGACCCATGGGGGTGTTGCCCCAGCATTTT; cdr3_aa: CASRPMGVLPQHF
d_call: -; j_call: TRBJ2-1; v_call: TRBV5-6; clone_size: many; cdr3_nt: TGTGCCAGCAGCTTGTTATGGAGCGTAAAGGGGGGTGAGCAGTTCTTC; cdr3_aa: CASSLLWSVKGGEQFF
d_call: -; j_call: TRBJ1-6; v_call: TRBV27; clone_size: many; cdr3_nt: TGTGCCAGCAGCCCTAAGAGCCGGGGGCGAGATTCACCCCTCCACTTT; cdr3_aa: CASSPKSRGRDSPLHF
d_call: TRBD2; j_call: TRBJ2-5; v_call: TRBV12-3/TRBV12-4; clone_size: few; cdr3_nt: TGTGCCAGCAGTTTAACTATCGGGGGGACTCGAGGGGCCCAGTACTTC; cdr3_aa: CASSLTIGGTRGAQYF
d_call: -; j_call: TRBJ2-5; v_call: TRBV4-1; clone_size: -; cdr3_nt: TGCGCCAGCAGCCAAGATCCCCTTATGTACCAAGAGACCCAGTACTTC; cdr3_aa: CASSQDPLMYQETQYF
d_call: -; j_call: TRBJ2-5; v_call: TRBV5-4; clone_size: -; cdr3_nt: TGTGCCAGCAGCTTGGGATCACAGATGGGGACCCAGTACTTC; cdr3_aa: CASSLGSQMGTQYF
d_call: TRBD2; j_call: TRBJ2-1; v_call: TRBV12-3/TRBV12-4; clone_size: many; cdr3_nt: TGTGCCAGCAGTCGCGGGACTAGCTCCCTAGGAGTTGATGAGCAGTTCTTC; cdr3_aa: CASSRGTSSLGVDEQFF
d_call: -; j_call: TRBJ2-4; v_call: TRBV6-1; clone_size: -; cdr3_nt: TGTGCCAGCAGTGAGAGGGGTCCGGCCAAAAACATTCAGTACTTC; cdr3_aa: CASSERGPAKNIQYF
d_call: TRBD2; j_call: TRBJ2-2; v_call: TRBV5-1; clone_size: many; cdr3_nt: TGCGCCAGCAGCGGGGGACTAGCGAACACCGGGGAGCTGTTTTTT; cdr3_aa: CASSGGLANTGELFF
d_call: -; j_call: TRBJ1-1; v_call: TRBV7-3; clone_size: few; cdr3_nt: TGTGCCAGCAGTCAAACGGACCTCACTGAAGCTTTCTTT; cdr3_aa: CASSQTDLTEAFF
d_call: TRBD1; j_call: TRBJ1-5; v_call: TRBV11-1; clone_size: -; cdr3_nt: TGTGCCAGCAGCTTTGGACAGGGCCAGCCCCAGCATTTT; cdr3_aa: CASSFGQGQPQHF
d_call: -; j_call: TRBJ1-2; v_call: TRBV4-2; clone_size: few; cdr3_nt: TGTGCCAGCAGCCAAGTGCAGGTTGAACTTGGTGGCTACACCTTC; cdr3_aa: CASSQVQVELGGYTF
d_call: -; j_call: TRBJ2-7; v_call: TRBV19; clone_size: few; cdr3_nt: TGTGCCAGTAGTATGGCGAAACTGTCGCCCTACGAGCAGTACTTC; cdr3_aa: CASSMAKLSPYEQYF
d_call: -; j_call: TRBJ1-4; v_call: TRBV7-9; clone_size: -; cdr3_nt: TGTGCCAGCAGCCCTTTTAATGAAAAACTGTTTTTT; cdr3_aa: CASSPFNEKLFF
d_call: -; j_call: TRBJ2-2; v_call: TRBV12-3/TRBV12-4; clone_size: -; cdr3_nt: TGTGCCAGCAGTGCCGAGGGGACCCGGAACGCCGGGGAGCTGTTTTTT; cdr3_aa: CASSAEGTRNAGELFF
d_call: TRBD2; j_call: TRBJ2-1; v_call: TRBV5-1; clone_size: many; cdr3_nt: TGCGCCAGCAGCTTGCTGCGACTAGCGGACAACAATGAGCAGTTCTTC; cdr3_aa: CASSLLRLADNNEQFF
d_call: -; j_call: TRBJ2-5; v_call: TRBV11-2; clone_size: -; cdr3_nt: TGTGCCAGCAGCCCCCCACAGGGCTGGCAAGAGACCCAGTACTTC; cdr3_aa: CASSPPQGWQETQYF
d_call: TRBD2; j_call: TRBJ2-7; v_call: TRBV19; clone_size: -; cdr3_nt: TGTGCCAGTAGCCCGACTAGCGGGGAATCCTACGAGCAGTACTTC; cdr3_aa: CASSPTSGESYEQYF
d_call: -; j_call: TRBJ1-1; v_call: TRBV4-1; clone_size: many; cdr3_nt: TGCGCCAGCAGCCAAGTACAGGGGAACACTGAAGCTTTCTTT; cdr3_aa: CASSQVQGNTEAFF
d_call: -; j_call: TRBJ2-7; v_call: TRBV9; clone_size: -; cdr3_nt: TGTGCCAGCAGCCCTCGGACAGCCCTTGGCGAGCAGTACTTC; cdr3_aa: CASSPRTALGEQYF
d_call: TRBD1; j_call: TRBJ1-5; v_call: TRBV20-1; clone_size: few; cdr3_nt: TGCAGTGCTAGACCCCGACAGGGGGTTAGCAATCAGCCCCAGCATTTT; cdr3_aa: CSARPRQGVSNQPQHF
d_call: TRBD1; j_call: TRBJ1-4; v_call: TRBV27; clone_size: -; cdr3_nt: TGTGCCAGCACCCCCTCAGGGGGGACTAATGAAAAACTGTTTTTT; cdr3_aa: CASTPSGGTNEKLFF
d_call: -; j_call: TRBJ2-2; v_call: TRBV19; clone_size: few; cdr3_nt: TGTGCCAGTAGTATGTTCCCTGACCCGTTAACCGGGGAGCTGTTTTTT; cdr3_aa: CASSMFPDPLTGELFF
d_call: -; j_call: TRBJ2-1; v_call: TRBV11-3; clone_size: many; cdr3_nt: TGTGCCAGCAGCTCCACAGTGTACAATGAGCAGTTCTTC; cdr3_aa: CASSSTVYNEQFF
d_call: TRBD1; j_call: TRBJ1-5; v_call: TRBV7-2; clone_size: many; cdr3_nt: TGTGCCAGCAGCCCAGGGACAGGGGTGGTTCAGCCCCAGCATTTT; cdr3_aa: CASSPGTGVVQPQHF
d_call: -; j_call: TRBJ2-7; v_call: TRBV7-2; clone_size: -; cdr3_nt: TGTGCCAGCAGCCAGGAGGGAGCCAACGAGCAGTACTTC; cdr3_aa: CASSQEGANEQYF
d_call: -; j_call: TRBJ2-7; v_call: TRBV28; clone_size: few; cdr3_nt: TGTGCCAGCAGTCGCGCTCGGGGGGAGCAGTACTTC; cdr3_aa: CASSRARGEQYF
d_call: -; j_call: TRBJ2-1; v_call: TRBV7-2; clone_size: -; cdr3_nt: TGTGCCAGCAGCCCCCGATTCCCACACAATGAGCAGTTCTTC; cdr3_aa: CASSPRFPHNEQFF
d_call: TRBD2; j_call: TRBJ2-3; v_call: TRBV29-1; clone_size: many; cdr3_nt: TGCAGCGTTGTGGCTAGCGGGAGTTGGACAGATACGCAGTATTTT; cdr3_aa: CSVVASGSWTDTQYF
d_call: -; j_call: TRBJ2-1; v_call: TRBV12-3/TRBV12-4; clone_size: -; cdr3_nt: TGTGCCAGCAGAAATAGGGCTTACAATGAGCAGTTCTTC; cdr3_aa: CASRNRAYNEQFF
d_call: -; j_call: TRBJ1-2; v_call: TRBV7-2; clone_size: many; cdr3_nt: TGTGCCAGCAGCTTAGCGGTCGGGGGCGCTTACTATGGCTACACCTTC; cdr3_aa: CASSLAVGGAYYGYTF
d_call: -; j_call: TRBJ2-7; v_call: TRBV7-3; clone_size: -; cdr3_nt: TGTGCCAGCAATTCAGGCTTAGGTCTTTGGGACGAGCAGTACTTC; cdr3_aa: CASNSGLGLWDEQYF
d_call: -; j_call: TRBJ2-1; v_call: TRBV24-1; clone_size: few; cdr3_nt: TGTGCCACCAGTGTTAGCACACAAAGCTCCTACAATGAGCAGTTCTTC; cdr3_aa: CATSVSTQSSYNEQFF
d_call: -; j_call: TRBJ2-6; v_call: TRBV7-2; clone_size: many; cdr3_nt: TGTGCCAGCAGCCGAAGGGGGGCTGGGGCCAACGTCCTGACTTTC; cdr3_aa: CASSRRGAGANVLTF
d_call: TRBD1; j_call: TRBJ2-2; v_call: TRBV7-3; clone_size: many; cdr3_nt: TGTGCCAGCAGCTTCCAGGGGGCCTCCGGGGAGCTGTTTTTT; cdr3_aa: CASSFQGASGELFF
d_call: -; j_call: TRBJ1-2; v_call: TRBV20-1; clone_size: -; cdr3_nt: TGCAGTGCTAGCCCCTCCCTGAAGGGGTTGAGCTATGGCTACACCTTC; cdr3_aa: CSASPSLKGLSYGYTF
d_call: -; j_call: TRBJ2-2; v_call: TRBV12-3/TRBV12-4; clone_size: many; cdr3_nt: TGTGCCAGCAGTTTGCGGGAGAACACCGGGGAGCTGTTTTTT; cdr3_aa: CASSLRENTGELFF
d_call: -; j_call: TRBJ2-2; v_call: TRBV5-5; clone_size: -; cdr3_nt: TGTGCCAGCAGCGGAGGGTCGTCCCGGGAGCTGTTTTTT; cdr3_aa: CASSGGSSRELFF
d_call: TRBD1; j_call: TRBJ2-5; v_call: TRBV7-9; clone_size: few; cdr3_nt: TGTGCCAGCAGCGACCGGGACAGGGGACCCCAACCGCCCCAGTACTTC; cdr3_aa: CASSDRDRGPQPPQYF
d_call: -; j_call: TRBJ2-7; v_call: TRBV6-2/TRBV6-3; clone_size: many; cdr3_nt: TGTGCCAGCAGTGACCCAGGGGCTGGGACCACCTACGAGCAGTACTTC; cdr3_aa: CASSDPGAGTTYEQYF
d_call: TRBD1; j_call: TRBJ2-6; v_call: TRBV18; clone_size: -; cdr3_nt: TGTGCCAGCTCACCAACCGGGACAGGGGTCGGTGGGGCCAACGTCCTGACTTTC; cdr3_aa: CASSPTGTGVGGANVLTF
d_call: TRBD1; j_call: TRBJ2-6; v_call: TRBV5-5; clone_size: many; cdr3_nt: TGTGCCAGCAGCTCGACAGGGAGTGGGGCCAACGTCCTGACTTTC; cdr3_aa: CASSSTGSGANVLTF
d_call: TRBD1; j_call: TRBJ2-3; v_call: TRBV24-1; clone_size: many; cdr3_nt: TGTGCCACCAGTGATATCCGGACAGGAGGAGATACGCAGTATTTT; cdr3_aa: CATSDIRTGGDTQYF
d_call: -; j_call: TRBJ1-1; v_call: TRBV30; clone_size: many; cdr3_nt: TGTGCCTGGACCACAGGGCCCACTGAAGCTTTCTTT; cdr3_aa: CAWTTGPTEAFF
d_call: TRBD1; j_call: TRBJ2-1; v_call: TRBV7-9; clone_size: many; cdr3_nt: TGTGCCAGCAGCATAGCCGGGACAGGGGGCCAGTTCTTC; cdr3_aa: CASSIAGTGGQFF
d_call: -; j_call: TRBJ2-5; v_call: TRBV6-5; clone_size: many; cdr3_nt: TGTGCCAGTCAGTTACCGGGAAAACAAGAGACCCAGTACTTC; cdr3_aa: CASQLPGKQETQYF
d_call: -; j_call: TRBJ1-1; v_call: TRBV7-2; clone_size: -; cdr3_nt: TGTGCCAGCAGCGCAGGGCCCCGGGAGGCTTTCTTT; cdr3_aa: CASSAGPREAFF